The T cell receptor (beta chain) described here comes from a study of cytomegalovirus exposure and HLA in healthy donors. Whole-study context: Per a later analysis, the approximately 600 first-cohort and some 110 validation repertoires shared one platform.

Clones were sequenced by immunoSEQ multiplex PCR, and TCRdb holds only the in-frame ones, with some missing. The sample shows almost 65,000 clones, 75% to 90% of them seen only once. Per germline, CDR1 SGHVS and CDR2 FQNEAQ. Trimming took 8 bases from V and 6 from J, leaving 10 bases between them. The CDR3 sequence is 12 residues long. Study-wide results and caveats: Investigators reported some 150 TCR beta chains as tied to cytomegalovirus. Cytomegalovirus status was reportedly diagnosed by the classifier with high sensitivity and specificity. Specificity for CMV antigens was confirmed in vitro for three of the CMV-associated chains.

Note on this clone: Antigen: not known.

The TCR originated in a woman in her late teens or twenties in good health and CMV-seronegative. The chain is built from TRBV7-8 and TRBJ2-2; perhaps TRBD1 as D (6 bases). Sample: PBMCs. For the CDR3, the DNA is TGTGCCAGCCGCTACAGGGCCGGGGAGCTGTTTTTT. It yields the protein CASRYRAGELFF.